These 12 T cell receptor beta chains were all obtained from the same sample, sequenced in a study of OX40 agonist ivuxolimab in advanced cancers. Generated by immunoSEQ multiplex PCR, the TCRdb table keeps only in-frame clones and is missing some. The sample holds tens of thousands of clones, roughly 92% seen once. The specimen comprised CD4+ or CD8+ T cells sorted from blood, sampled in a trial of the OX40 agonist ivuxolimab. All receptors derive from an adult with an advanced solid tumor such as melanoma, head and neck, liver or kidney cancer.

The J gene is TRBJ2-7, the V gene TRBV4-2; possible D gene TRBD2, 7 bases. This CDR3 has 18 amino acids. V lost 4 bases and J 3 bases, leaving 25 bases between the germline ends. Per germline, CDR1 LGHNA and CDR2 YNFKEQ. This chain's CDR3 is CASSPNGAQGGGDYEQYF. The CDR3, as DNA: TGTGCCAGCAGCCCGAACGGGGCACAGGGAGGGGGGGACTACGAGCAGTACTTC.

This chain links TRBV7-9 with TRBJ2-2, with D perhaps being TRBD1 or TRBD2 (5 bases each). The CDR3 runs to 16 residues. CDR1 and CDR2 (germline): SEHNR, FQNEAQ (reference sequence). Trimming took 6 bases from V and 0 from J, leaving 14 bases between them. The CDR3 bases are TGTGCCAGCAGTTCTTTCGGGGCACCGAACACCGGGGAGCTGTTTTTT. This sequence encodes CASSSFGAPNTGELFF.

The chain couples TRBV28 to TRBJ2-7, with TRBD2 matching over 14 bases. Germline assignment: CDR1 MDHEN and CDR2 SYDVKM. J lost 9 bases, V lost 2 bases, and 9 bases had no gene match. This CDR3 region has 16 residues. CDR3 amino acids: CASSLGRTSGRPGQYF. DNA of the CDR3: TGTGCCAGCAGTTTAGGCCGGACTAGCGGGAGGCCTGGGCAGTACTTC.

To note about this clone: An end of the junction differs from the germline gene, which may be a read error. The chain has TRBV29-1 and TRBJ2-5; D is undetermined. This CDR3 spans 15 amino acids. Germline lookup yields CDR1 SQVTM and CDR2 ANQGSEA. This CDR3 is CSVQLTGFTREAQYF. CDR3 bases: TGCAGCGTACAACTTACCGGGTTTACAAGAGAGGCCCAGTACTTC.

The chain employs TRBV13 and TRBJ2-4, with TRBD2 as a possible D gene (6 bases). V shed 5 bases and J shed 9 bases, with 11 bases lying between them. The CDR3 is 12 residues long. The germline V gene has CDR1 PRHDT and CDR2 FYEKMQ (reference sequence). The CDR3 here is CASSGGSGIQYF. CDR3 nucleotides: TGTGCCAGCAGCGGAGGGAGCGGCATTCAGTACTTC.

CDR3 region: CASSESGTYYEQYF. CDR3 DNA: TGTGCCAGCAGTGAATCCGGCACGTACTACGAGCAGTACTTC. V gene TRBV6-5 combines with J gene TRBJ2-7; D not certain. V was shortened by 5 bases and J by 3 bases, with 14 bases between the two germline ends. This CDR3 spans 14 amino acids. CDR1 and CDR2 (germline): MNHEY, SVGAGI.

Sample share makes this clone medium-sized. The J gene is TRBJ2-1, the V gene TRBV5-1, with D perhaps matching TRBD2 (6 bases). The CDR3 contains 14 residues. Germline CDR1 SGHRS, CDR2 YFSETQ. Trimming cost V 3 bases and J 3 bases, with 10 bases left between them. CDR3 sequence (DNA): TGCGCCAGCAGCTCGGCGGGGAACTACAATGAGCAGTTCTTC. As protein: CASSSAGNYNEQFF.

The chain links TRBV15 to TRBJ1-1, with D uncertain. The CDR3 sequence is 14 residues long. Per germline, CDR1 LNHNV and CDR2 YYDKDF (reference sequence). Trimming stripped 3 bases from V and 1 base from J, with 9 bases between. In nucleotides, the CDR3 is TGTGCCACCAGCAGGGAAGGCGCGAACACTGAAGCTTTCTTT. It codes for CATSREGANTEAFF.

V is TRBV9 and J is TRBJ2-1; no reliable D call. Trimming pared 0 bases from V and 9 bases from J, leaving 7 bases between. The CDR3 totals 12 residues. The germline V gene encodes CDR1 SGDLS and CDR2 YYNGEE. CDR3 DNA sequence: TGTGCCAGCAGCGTAGTTAGCACTGAGCAGTTCTTC. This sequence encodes CASSVVSTEQFF.

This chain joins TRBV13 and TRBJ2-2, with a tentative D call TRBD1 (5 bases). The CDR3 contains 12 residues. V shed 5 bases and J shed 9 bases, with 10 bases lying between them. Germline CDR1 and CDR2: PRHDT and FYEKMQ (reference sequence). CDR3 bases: TGTGCCAGCAGCCCTAGGGGTTGGGAGCTGTTTTTT. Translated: CASSPRGWELFF. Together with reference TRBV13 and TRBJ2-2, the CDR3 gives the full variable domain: AAGVIQSPRHLIKEKRETATLKCYPIPRHDTVYWYQQGPGQDPQFLISFYEKMQSDKGSIPDRFSAQQFSDYHSELNMSSLELGDSALYFCASSPRGWELFFGEGSRLTVL.

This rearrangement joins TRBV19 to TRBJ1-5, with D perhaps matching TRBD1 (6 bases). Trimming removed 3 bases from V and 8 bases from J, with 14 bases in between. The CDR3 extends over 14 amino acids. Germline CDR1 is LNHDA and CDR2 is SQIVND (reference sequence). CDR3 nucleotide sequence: TGTGCCAGTAGTATCCGACAGGCGTCGGAGCCCCAGCATTTT. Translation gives CASSIRQASEPQHF.

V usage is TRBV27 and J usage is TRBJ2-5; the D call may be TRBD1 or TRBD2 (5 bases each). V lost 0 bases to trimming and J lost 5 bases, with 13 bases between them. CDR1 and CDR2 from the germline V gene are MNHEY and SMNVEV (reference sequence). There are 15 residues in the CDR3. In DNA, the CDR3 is TGTGCCAGCAGTTTATCGGGTTCGGGGCTGGAGACCCAGTACTTC. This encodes CASSLSGSGLETQYF.